This TCR beta chain was profiled in a study of blood T cell repertoires in COVID-19. Study-wide context: COVID-19 samples, acute and convalescent, were from the United States, Italy and Spain.

Repertoires were generated with immunoSEQ multiplex PCR, while TCRdb's copy carries only in-frame clones and drops some. The table has about 26,000 clones, about 71% seen once. Trimming took 4 bases from V and 7 from J, leaving 11 bases between them. The CDR3 runs 14 residues. The germline V gene encodes CDR1 LGHDT and CDR2 YNNKEL (reference sequence). The source material was peripheral blood. The rearrangement links TRBV3-1 (or the pseudogene TRBV3-2) to TRBJ1-6; a possible D gene is TRBD1 (6 bases). The clonotype comes from a man in his fifties or sixties with active or convalescent COVID-19. The CDR3 region is CASSPGEQNSPLHF. The CDR3 bases are TGTGCCAGCAGCCCAGGGGAGCAGAATTCACCCCTCCACTTT.